Listed below are T cell receptor beta chains from one sample, sequenced in a study of tumor-infiltrating lymphocytes in oesophageal squamous cell carcinoma. Each CDR3 protein is one row after TCRdb ran MiXCR on the PCR reads. The sample includes approximately 18,000 distinct CDR3 sequences, about 45% of them seen just once. Sequenced input: esophageal tumor tissue. These receptors were collected from a male donor with esophageal squamous cell carcinoma. Each CDR3 is given with its conserved first and last residue. D genes are given only for firm matches. Size tells how often a clone was seen (once, few, many) or the class of an expanded clone, and some rows leave it out.

D gene: -; V gene: TRBV7-2; clone size: -; J gene: TRBJ2-1; CDR3 protein: CASSSMLTAYNEQFF; CDR3 DNA: TGTGCCAGCAGCTCGATGCTTACAGCCTACAATGAGCAGTTCTTC
D gene: -; V gene: TRBV7-6; clone size: few; J gene: TRBJ2-7; CDR3 protein: CASSLSDSNNEQYF; CDR3 DNA: TGTGCCAGCAGCTTGAGCGACTCAAACAATGAGCAGTACTTC
D gene: TRBD1; V gene: TRBV11-2; clone size: -; J gene: TRBJ1-4; CDR3 protein: CASSVRDRAGIEKLFF; CDR3 DNA: TGTGCCAGCAGCGTACGCGACAGGGCGGGTATTGAAAAACTGTTTTTT
D gene: TRBD2; V gene: TRBV11-2; clone size: few; J gene: TRBJ2-7; CDR3 protein: CASSLGFASGSYEQYF; CDR3 DNA: TGTGCCAGCAGCTTAGGATTTGCTAGCGGGAGCTACGAGCAGTACTTC
D gene: -; V gene: TRBV28; clone size: few; J gene: TRBJ2-6; CDR3 protein: CASSSTKPGANVLTF; CDR3 DNA: TGTGCCAGCAGTTCAACAAAGCCTGGGGCCAACGTCCTGACTTTC
D gene: TRBD2; V gene: TRBV6-1; clone size: -; J gene: TRBJ2-1; CDR3 protein: CASRRFSGGGYNEQFF; CDR3 DNA: TGTGCCAGCAGAAGGTTCTCGGGAGGGGGGTACAATGAGCAGTTCTTC
D gene: -; V gene: TRBV6-6; clone size: many; J gene: TRBJ2-5; CDR3 protein: CASSYSPETQYF; CDR3 DNA: TGTGCCAGCAGTTACTCCCCAGAGACCCAGTACTTC
D gene: -; V gene: TRBV7-2; clone size: -; J gene: TRBJ2-7; CDR3 protein: CASSLVTASYEQYF; CDR3 DNA: TGTGCCAGCAGCTTAGTGACAGCTTCCTACGAGCAGTACTTC
D gene: -; V gene: TRBV5-4; clone size: many; J gene: TRBJ2-7; CDR3 protein: CASSSQGRDEQYF; CDR3 DNA: TGTGCCAGCAGCTCCCAGGGGAGGGACGAGCAGTACTTC
D gene: TRBD1; V gene: TRBV24-1; clone size: few; J gene: TRBJ2-1; CDR3 protein: CATSDPSGTARNEQFF; CDR3 DNA: TGTGCCACCAGTGACCCGTCCGGGACAGCTCGAAATGAGCAGTTCTTC
D gene: -; V gene: TRBV6-6; clone size: -; J gene: TRBJ1-5; CDR3 protein: CASSPRAGLLQSQPQHF; CDR3 DNA: TGTGCCAGCAGTCCCCGCGCCGGACTCCTCCAAAGTCAGCCCCAGCATTTT
D gene: -; V gene: TRBV7-9; clone size: -; J gene: TRBJ2-1; CDR3 protein: CASTSETGANYEQFF; CDR3 DNA: TGTGCCAGTACGTCTGAGACAGGTGCTAACTACGAGCAGTTCTTC
D gene: -; V gene: TRBV5-1; clone size: -; J gene: TRBJ2-1; CDR3 protein: CASSMTRDSYNEQFF; CDR3 DNA: TGCGCCAGCAGCATGACGAGGGACTCCTACAATGAGCAGTTCTTC
D gene: TRBD1; V gene: TRBV7-6; clone size: once; J gene: TRBJ2-2; CDR3 protein: CASSPGTGTGNTGELFF; CDR3 DNA: TGTGCCAGCAGCCCGGGGACCGGGACAGGGAACACCGGGGAGCTGTTTTTT
D gene: -; V gene: TRBV7-8; clone size: medium-sized; J gene: TRBJ2-5; CDR3 protein: CASSLTRGASQYF; CDR3 DNA: TGTGCCAGCAGCTTAACCCGGGGAGCGTCCCAGTACTTC
D gene: -; V gene: TRBV7-2; clone size: many; J gene: TRBJ2-7; CDR3 protein: CASSLDGSSYNEQYF; CDR3 DNA: TGTGCCAGCAGCCTCGACGGAAGCTCCTACAATGAGCAGTACTTC
D gene: -; V gene: TRBV6-1; clone size: -; J gene: TRBJ1-4; CDR3 protein: CASSEAQRVINEKLFF; CDR3 DNA: TGTGCCAGCAGTGAAGCGCAAAGGGTGATTAATGAAAAACTGTTTTTT
D gene: TRBD1; V gene: TRBV24-1; clone size: once; J gene: TRBJ2-1; CDR3 protein: CATSDQGQGPYNEQFF; CDR3 DNA: TGTGCCACCAGTGATCAGGGACAGGGGCCTTACAATGAGCAGTTCTTC
D gene: -; V gene: TRBV6-1; clone size: medium-sized; J gene: TRBJ2-3; CDR3 protein: CASSARIGLSTDTQYF; CDR3 DNA: TGTGCCAGCAGTGCTCGTATCGGGCTTAGCACAGATACGCAGTATTTT
D gene: -; V gene: TRBV7-3; clone size: -; J gene: TRBJ2-7; CDR3 protein: CASSPQGNYEQYF; CDR3 DNA: TGTGCCAGCAGCCCACAGGGTAACTACGAGCAGTACTTC
D gene: -; V gene: TRBV7-9; clone size: medium-sized; J gene: TRBJ2-5; CDR3 protein: CASSPGDFQETQYF; CDR3 DNA: TGTGCCAGCAGCCCTGGGGATTTTCAAGAGACCCAGTACTTC
D gene: TRBD1; V gene: TRBV7-3; clone size: medium-sized; J gene: TRBJ2-7; CDR3 protein: CASSLLGTGDEQYF; CDR3 DNA: TGTGCCAGCAGCTTACTCGGGACAGGGGACGAGCAGTACTTC
D gene: TRBD2; V gene: TRBV27; clone size: many; J gene: TRBJ2-5; CDR3 protein: CASSLGSGGAVETQYF; CDR3 DNA: TGTGCCAGCAGTTTAGGTAGCGGGGGGGCAGTGGAGACCCAGTACTTC
D gene: -; V gene: TRBV7-6; clone size: -; J gene: TRBJ1-5; CDR3 protein: CASSLEGGLGAVDQPQHF; CDR3 DNA: TGTGCCAGCAGCTTAGAGGGGGGTTTGGGGGCCGTCGATCAGCCCCAGCATTTT
D gene: TRBD2; V gene: TRBV5-1; clone size: many; J gene: TRBJ2-1; CDR3 protein: CASRGGGSSYNEQFF; CDR3 DNA: TGCGCCAGCAGGGGCGGGGGGAGCTCCTACAATGAGCAGTTCTTC
D gene: TRBD2; V gene: TRBV7-2; clone size: few; J gene: TRBJ2-5; CDR3 protein: CASSLVAGGQETQYF; CDR3 DNA: TGTGCCAGCAGCTTAGTAGCGGGAGGGCAAGAGACCCAGTACTTC
D gene: -; V gene: TRBV7-6; clone size: few; J gene: TRBJ1-1; CDR3 protein: CASSFRDGVNTEAFF; CDR3 DNA: TGTGCCAGCAGCTTCCGGGACGGAGTAAACACTGAAGCTTTCTTT
D gene: -; V gene: TRBV7-8; clone size: -; J gene: TRBJ1-1; CDR3 protein: CASSLGGTTEAFF; CDR3 DNA: TGTGCCAGCAGCTTAGGGGGGACGACTGAAGCTTTCTTT
D gene: TRBD1; V gene: TRBV7-2; clone size: medium-sized; J gene: TRBJ2-7; CDR3 protein: CASNSMTGSNSPLHF; CDR3 DNA: TGTGCCAGCAACTCGATGACAGGGAGCAATTCACCCCTCCACTTC
D gene: TRBD1; V gene: TRBV7-3; clone size: -; J gene: TRBJ1-6; CDR3 protein: CASSQGDSYEQYF; CDR3 DNA: TGTGCCAGCAGCCAGGGGGATTCCTACGAGCAGTACTTT
D gene: -; V gene: TRBV11-3; clone size: -; J gene: TRBJ2-1; CDR3 protein: CASSLNRGGTYNEQFF; CDR3 DNA: TGTGCCAGCAGCTTAAACAGGGGAGGCACCTACAATGAGCAGTTCTTC
D gene: TRBD1; V gene: TRBV15; clone size: few; J gene: TRBJ2-7; CDR3 protein: CATSRSETGSYEQYF; CDR3 DNA: TGTGCCACCAGCAGATCCGAGACAGGGTCCTACGAGCAGTACTTC
D gene: -; V gene: TRBV5-6; clone size: -; J gene: TRBJ2-7; CDR3 protein: CASSLYNEQYF; CDR3 DNA: TGTGCCAGCAGCTTGTACAATGAGCAGTACTTC
D gene: -; V gene: TRBV7-3; clone size: many; J gene: TRBJ2-5; CDR3 protein: CASSITGFGAIETQYF; CDR3 DNA: TGTGCCAGCAGTATCACAGGGTTTGGTGCGATAGAGACCCAGTACTTC
D gene: TRBD2; V gene: TRBV7-2; clone size: -; J gene: TRBJ2-1; CDR3 protein: CASSLASGLVENEQFF; CDR3 DNA: TGTGCCAGCAGCTTAGCGTCAGGACTAGTGGAAAATGAGCAGTTCTTC
D gene: -; V gene: TRBV7-3; clone size: few; J gene: TRBJ2-2; CDR3 protein: CASSFPGQELFF; CDR3 DNA: TGTGCCAGCAGCTTCCCGGGACAGGAGCTGTTTTTT
D gene: -; V gene: TRBV7-9; clone size: -; J gene: TRBJ2-3; CDR3 protein: CASSLSDTQYF; CDR3 DNA: TGTGCCAGCAGCTTGTCGGATACGCAGTATTTT
D gene: -; V gene: TRBV7-6; clone size: few; J gene: TRBJ2-1; CDR3 protein: CASSLRADRYNEQFF; CDR3 DNA: TGTGCCAGCAGCTTAAGAGCAGACCGGTACAATGAGCAGTTCTTC
D gene: TRBD2; V gene: TRBV7-6; clone size: -; J gene: TRBJ2-1; CDR3 protein: CASSLTGSGRGDEQFF; CDR3 DNA: TGTGCCAGCAGCTTAACGGGGAGCGGGAGGGGGGATGAGCAGTTCTTC
D gene: TRBD1; V gene: TRBV7-6; clone size: -; J gene: TRBJ2-3; CDR3 protein: CASSPRQGIFYGQYF; CDR3 DNA: TGTGCCAGCAGCCCTAGACAGGGGATCTTCTACGGGCAGTATTTT
D gene: TRBD2; V gene: TRBV6-5; clone size: -; J gene: TRBJ2-3; CDR3 protein: CASSGASGGRPYEQYF; CDR3 DNA: TGTGCCAGCAGTGGTGCCAGCGGGGGCCGTCCATACGAGCAGTATTTT
D gene: -; V gene: TRBV28; clone size: -; J gene: TRBJ2-7; CDR3 protein: CASKKNYEQYF; CDR3 DNA: TGTGCCAGCAAGAAGAACTACGAGCAGTACTTC
D gene: TRBD2; V gene: TRBV6-4; clone size: -; J gene: TRBJ2-3; CDR3 protein: CASSDGTSGSTDTQYF; CDR3 DNA: TGTGCCAGCAGTGACGGGACTAGCGGGAGCACAGATACGCAGTATTTT
D gene: -; V gene: TRBV7-2; clone size: -; J gene: TRBJ2-1; CDR3 protein: CASSLGANNEQFF; CDR3 DNA: TGTGCCAGCAGCTTAGGGGCCAACAATGAGCAGTTCTTC
D gene: -; V gene: TRBV7-9; clone size: few; J gene: TRBJ2-1; CDR3 protein: CTHYNEQFF; CDR3 DNA: TGTACCCACTACAATGAGCAGTTCTTC
D gene: -; V gene: TRBV6-1; clone size: many; J gene: TRBJ2-5; CDR3 protein: CASSKPGGYNEQYF; CDR3 DNA: TGTGCCAGCAGTAAACCCGGGGGATACAATGAGCAGTACTTC
D gene: -; V gene: TRBV28; clone size: many; J gene: TRBJ2-7; CDR3 protein: CASSPRRLASHEQYF; CDR3 DNA: TGTGCCAGCAGTCCCCGTCGTCTGGCCTCCCACGAGCAGTACTTC
D gene: TRBD1; V gene: TRBV7-6; clone size: large; J gene: TRBJ2-1; CDR3 protein: CASSQGDLNEQFF; CDR3 DNA: TGTGCCAGCAGCCAGGGGGACCTCAATGAGCAGTTCTTC
D gene: TRBD2; V gene: TRBV5-1; clone size: many; J gene: TRBJ2-6; CDR3 protein: CASSREPGRAGANVLTF; CDR3 DNA: TGCGCCAGCAGCCGTGAACCGGGGAGGGCTGGGGCCAACGTCCTGACTTTC
D gene: -; V gene: TRBV5-1; clone size: -; J gene: TRBJ2-5; CDR3 protein: CASSLEWPNSPLHF; CDR3 DNA: TGCGCCAGCAGCTTGGAATGGCCTAATTCACCCCTCCACTTC
D gene: TRBD2; V gene: TRBV7-9; clone size: many; J gene: TRBJ2-1; CDR3 protein: CASSPRTSGRNVEQFF; CDR3 DNA: TGTGCCAGCAGCCCGCGGACTAGCGGGAGGAATGTTGAGCAGTTCTTC
D gene: TRBD1; V gene: TRBV6-8; clone size: -; J gene: TRBJ1-1; CDR3 protein: CASRRKGQTNTEAFF; CDR3 DNA: TGTGCCAGCAGGCGGAAGGGACAGACGAACACTGAAGCTTTCTTT
D gene: -; V gene: TRBV6-5; clone size: once; J gene: TRBJ2-1; CDR3 protein: CASNGGASYNEQFF; CDR3 DNA: TGTGCCAGCAATGGGGGCGCCTCCTACAATGAGCAGTTCTTC
D gene: TRBD2; V gene: TRBV20-1; clone size: many; J gene: TRBJ2-3; CDR3 protein: CSARDQKAGRSDTQYF; CDR3 DNA: TGCAGTGCTAGAGATCAAAAAGCGGGGAGATCAGATACGCAGTATTTT
D gene: -; V gene: TRBV28; clone size: many; J gene: TRBJ1-5; CDR3 protein: CASKFDTTYNQPQHF; CDR3 DNA: TGTGCCAGCAAGTTTGACACAACCTACAATCAGCCCCAGCATTTT
D gene: -; V gene: TRBV7-2; clone size: many; J gene: TRBJ2-7; CDR3 protein: CASSLGGGLYEQYF; CDR3 DNA: TGTGCCAGCAGCTTAGGTGGCGGCCTTTACGAGCAGTACTTC
D gene: TRBD2; V gene: TRBV7-9; clone size: many; J gene: TRBJ2-1; CDR3 protein: CASSRTSGSSEQFF; CDR3 DNA: TGTGCCAGCAGCCGGACTAGCGGGAGTAGTGAGCAGTTCTTC